The entry below describes one TCR beta chain. The data were obtained in a study of blood T cell repertoires in COVID-19. Background on the study: The United States, Italy and Spain were the sources of the acute and convalescent COVID-19 samples.

The assay was immunoSEQ multiplex PCR, and TCRdb's table has in-frame clones only and misses some. The sample yields approximately 180,000 clones, more than 75% seen once. CDR3 length: 16 amino acids. With 3 bases clipped from V and 4 bases from J, the junction kept 2 bases outside the gene matches. The germline gives CDR1 SGHNT, CDR2 YYREEE (reference sequence). The sample taken for sequencing was peripheral blood. This chain uses TRBV5-4 with TRBJ2-2, with 14 bases identical to TRBD2. This clonotype was obtained from a person in their 70s with COVID-19, enrolled during active disease. Written as DNA, the CDR3 is TGTGCCAGCAGCTCGGGACTAGCGGGGGTCACCGGGGAGCTGTTTTTT. It is translated as CASSSGLAGVTGELFF.